This T cell receptor (beta chain) was sequenced for a study of CD8 T cells in ankylosing spondylitis. This clonotype was counted only a few times. Its antigen is not identified. Quantitative 5'-RACE was performed with molecular barcodes, and it yielded the TCR beta libraries. TCRdb reprocessed the 5' RACE reads via MiXCR and lists one record per CDR3 protein. This sample carries about 360,000 distinct CDR3 sequences, 20% of them seen once, and the ten largest clones take about an eighth. Study-wide results and caveats: A number of the motif variants had already been described in reactive arthritis synovial fluid and blood. Within ankylosing spondylitis blood, a TCR beta motif made up of eight or nine highly homologous variants appeared to be characteristic.

This TCR was sampled from a male donor with ankylosing spondylitis or in good health (not recorded which). The specimen sequenced was blood, either unsorted or a sorted T cell fraction (not recorded which).

DNA of the CDR3: TGCAGTGCACTTAGCGGGGGGCCCATATACAATGAGCAGTTCTTC. It translates to CSALSGGPIYNEQFF. This chain uses TRBV20-1 with TRBJ2-1, with 10 bases fitting TRBD2. Germline values: CDR1 DFQATT, CDR2 SNEGSKA (reference sequence). The CDR3 is made up of 15 amino acids. V was pared by 6 bases and J by 4 bases, with 9 bases of the junction left unmatched.